One and the same sample provided the 30 T cell receptor beta chains below, sequenced in a study of blood T cell repertoires in COVID-19. Repertoires were generated with immunoSEQ multiplex PCR, while TCRdb's copy carries only in-frame clones and drops some. This table holds fewer than 130,000 clones, less than 85% found once. The sequencing input was peripheral blood. The receptors shown here come from a man aged 70-80 years with active or convalescent COVID-19.

The rearrangement joins TRBV2 to TRBJ2-6; 7 nucleotides align to TRBD1. V gave up 5 bases and J gave up 0 bases; unmatched junction bases: 4. This CDR3 contains 16 residues. The V gene's germline CDR1 is SNHLY and CDR2 FYNNEI. CDR3 protein: CASSRTGNSGANVLTF. The CDR3 DNA is TGTGCCAGCAGTCGGACAGGCAACTCTGGGGCCAACGTCCTGACTTTC.

This chain links TRBV9 with TRBJ1-3; D possibly corresponds to TRBD1 (6 bases). The length of the CDR3 is 17 residues. The V gene lost 0 bases and the J gene lost 1 base, with 14 bases spanning the gap. The germline gives CDR1 SGDLS, CDR2 YYNGEE. CDR3 coding DNA: TGTGCCAGCAGCGTAGAAAGTCCAGGGGCATCTGGAAACACCATATATTTT. It encodes CASSVESPGASGNTIYF.

J is TRBJ2-3 and V is TRBV24-1; maybe TRBD1 (6 bases). This CDR3 is built from 15 residues. The germline V and J ends were trimmed by 3 bases and 4 bases, with 13 bases remaining between them. Germline assignment: CDR1 KGHDR and CDR2 SFDVKD. DNA of the CDR3: TGTGCCACCAGTGATGTGGGGGCTCGGCCAGATACGCAGTATTTT. Translation: CATSDVGARPDTQYF.

This sequence joins TRBV2 and TRBJ1-2; no clear D gene. In germline, CDR1 is SNHLY, CDR2 FYNNEI. The CDR3 covers 14 residues. The V and J ends lost 5 bases and 3 bases respectively, with 13 bases between them. CDR3: CASSQPDRDYGYTF. In DNA form, the CDR3 reads TGTGCCAGCAGTCAGCCTGACCGGGACTATGGCTACACCTTC.

This sequence joins TRBV6-5 and TRBJ2-5, with 8 bases aligning to TRBD1. The CDR3 runs to 14 residues. J was trimmed by 5 bases and V by 5 bases; bases with no gene match: 7. Per the germline V gene, CDR1 is MNHEY and CDR2 is SVGAGI. CDR3 in amino acids: CASSRTGWDETQYF. The CDR3 DNA reads as TGTGCCAGCAGTCGGACAGGGTGGGATGAGACCCAGTACTTC.

The V gene is TRBV27, the J gene TRBJ2-5; D is unresolved. Per the germline V gene, CDR1 is MNHEY and CDR2 is SMNVEV (reference sequence). The V and J ends lost 2 bases and 1 base respectively, with 8 bases between them. The CDR3 loop spans 14 amino acids. The CDR3 nucleotides read TGTGCCAGCAGTTTAAAATCGGTCCAAGAGACCCAGTACTTC. It translates to CASSLKSVQETQYF.

The genes are TRBV5-6 and TRBJ1-5; perhaps TRBD1 as D (6 bases). The CDR3 contains 14 residues. Germline values: CDR1 SGHDT, CDR2 YYEEEE. Trimming shortened V by 2 bases and J by 3 bases, and 9 bases separated the two germline ends. CDR3 region: CASSFRGPNQPQHF. DNA of the CDR3: TGTGCCAGCAGCTTCAGGGGTCCCAATCAGCCCCAGCATTTT.

The V gene is TRBV4-1, the J gene TRBJ1-2; unclear D gene. Germline CDR1 MGHRA, CDR2 YSYEKL. V lost 4 bases and J lost 8, with 14 bases in between. This CDR3 is 13 amino acids long. Here the CDR3 reads CASSPAREVGYTF. CDR3 bases: TGCGCCAGCAGCCCGGCTAGGGAGGTGGGCTACACCTTC.

The chain links TRBV19 to TRBJ2-1; tentatively, D is TRBD2 (5 bases). V dropped 7 bases and J dropped 2 bases, with 12 bases sitting between them. Germline V gives CDR1 LNHDA, CDR2 SQIVND (reference sequence). The CDR3 runs to 14 residues. CDR3 DNA sequence: TGTGCCAGTAAAAGAGGAGGCCCCTACAATGAGCAGTTCTTC. Translating gives CASKRGGPYNEQFF.

This clone is a singleton in its sample. The chain's CDR3 is CASGPTTGSGNTIYF. The DNA for the CDR3 is TGTGCTAGTGGTCCAACAACAGGGTCGGGAAACACCATATATTTT. V and J are TRBV12-5 and TRBJ1-3; D perhaps matches TRBD1 (6 bases). There are 15 residues in the CDR3. The germline V and J ends were trimmed by 5 bases and 4 bases, with 15 bases remaining between them. From germline, CDR1 is LGHNT and CDR2 FRNRAP.

The sample holds a few counts of this clone. The chain is built from TRBV30 and TRBJ1-6; D not certain. The CDR3 loop spans 12 amino acids. Germline V lookup: CDR1 GTSNPN, CDR2 SVGIG (reference sequence). V was trimmed by 3 bases and J by 6 bases, leaving 6 bases between them. The CDR3 DNA follows: TGTGCCTGGAGCAGGATTAATTCACCCCTCCACTTT. Translated, it gives CAWSRINSPLHF.

The rearrangement joins TRBV9 to TRBJ2-6; no clear D gene. Germline lookup yields CDR1 SGDLS and CDR2 YYNGEE. CDR3 size: 19 residues. Trimming cost V 0 bases and J 0 bases, with 16 bases left between them. The CDR3 here is CASSVGPLVSRSGANVLTF. The CDR3 DNA follows: TGTGCCAGCAGCGTAGGTCCTCTTGTATCTCGCTCTGGGGCCAACGTCCTGACTTTC. Looking up the rest from reference TRBV9 and TRBJ2-6 gives the full variable domain: DSGVTQTPKHLITATGQRVTLRCSPRSGDLSVYWYQQSLDQGLQFLIQYYNGEERAKGNILERFSAQQFPDLHSELNLSSLELGDSALYFCASSVGPLVSRSGANVLTFGAGSRLTVL.

The chain combines TRBV3-1 (or the pseudogene TRBV3-2) with TRBJ2-2; TRBD2 aligns across 7 bases. Trimming took 4 bases from V and 0 from J; bases not matched to a gene: 2. Germline assignment: CDR1 LGHDT and CDR2 YNNKEL (reference sequence). CDR3 length equals 15 residues. CDR3 bases: TGTGCCAGCAGCCTTGGACTAGCGAACACCGGGGAGCTGTTTTTT. It specifies CASSLGLANTGELFF.

This chain connects TRBV9 to TRBJ2-5; no definite D call. From germline, CDR1 is SGDLS and CDR2 YYNGEE. Trimming removed 0 bases from V and 0 bases from J, with 6 bases in between. The CDR3 spans 14 residues. The CDR3 sequence is CASSVGSYQETQYF. In DNA, the CDR3 is TGTGCCAGCAGCGTAGGTTCGTACCAAGAGACCCAGTACTTC.

The chain is built from TRBV7-9 and TRBJ2-1; TRBD2 agrees at 12 bases. Germline V lookup: CDR1 SEHNR, CDR2 FQNEAQ (reference sequence). The CDR3 is 19 residues long. With 6 bases clipped from V and 0 bases from J, the junction kept 12 bases outside the gene matches. CDR3 in DNA: TGTGCCAGCAGTAGTTCCCTAGCGGGAGGGCAGAGCTCCTACAATGAGCAGTTCTTC. Amino acid sequence: CASSSSLAGGQSSYNEQFF.

V usage is TRBV24-1 and J usage is TRBJ1-1, with 8 bases matching TRBD1. CDR3 size: 15 residues. Per the germline V gene, CDR1 is KGHDR and CDR2 is SFDVKD. V trimming: 4 bases; J trimming: 0 bases; junction bases outside the gene matches: 3. The CDR3 DNA reads as TGTGCCACCAGTGACGGACAGGGCGTGAACACTGAAGCTTTCTTT. Its translation is CATSDGQGVNTEAFF.

The chain carries TRBV29-1 and TRBJ1-1; D might be TRBD1 (5 bases). Germline V gives CDR1 SQVTM, CDR2 ANQGSEA. V lost 0 bases, J lost 4 bases, and 9 bases lay in between. The CDR3 length is 13 residues. The CDR3 spells CSVEDPGGTEAFF. The CDR3 DNA reads as TGCAGCGTTGAAGATCCCGGGGGCACTGAAGCTTTCTTT.

The chain uses TRBV30 and TRBJ1-1; a weak D match, TRBD1 (5 bases). This CDR3 is 14 amino acids long. Germline-derived CDR1 and CDR2 are GTSNPN and SVGIG (reference sequence). V lost 2 bases, J lost 3 bases, and 13 bases lay in between. CDR3 loop: CAWSRNRRDTEAFF. CDR3 sequence (DNA): TGTGCCTGGAGTAGGAACCGCAGGGACACTGAAGCTTTCTTT.

For this clone: The sample carries other DNA sequences with the same CDR3. This chain uses TRBV19 with TRBJ1-5, with a tentative D call TRBD1 (6 bases). V was clipped by 7 bases and J by 2 bases, with 6 bases between them. The germline V gene encodes CDR1 LNHDA and CDR2 SQIVND (reference sequence). The CDR3 spans 12 residues. DNA of the CDR3: TGTGCCAGTACAGGGGGCAATCAGCCCCAGCATTTT. As protein: CASTGGNQPQHF.

The J gene is TRBJ1-3, the V gene TRBV19; 8 bases match TRBD1. Trimming took 5 bases from V and 0 from J; bases not matched to a gene: 6. In germline, CDR1 is LNHDA, CDR2 SQIVND (reference sequence). The CDR3 contains 16 residues. The CDR3 spells CASSEGQALSGNTIYF. CDR3 in DNA: TGTGCCAGTAGTGAGGGACAGGCGCTCTCTGGAAACACCATATATTTT.

This chain connects TRBV18 to TRBJ2-5, with D perhaps matching TRBD1 (6 bases). Deletions cut 2 bases from V and 2 bases from J, with 15 bases between. CDR3 size: 16 residues. Germline assignment: CDR1 KGHSH and CDR2 LQKENI. CDR3 region: CASSPVKGQQQETQYF. CDR3 bases: TGTGCCAGCTCACCAGTAAAGGGACAACAGCAAGAGACCCAGTACTTC. Looking up the rest from reference TRBV18 and TRBJ2-5 gives the full variable domain: NAGVMQNPRHLVRRRGQEARLRCSPMKGHSHVYWYRQLPEEGLKFMVYLQKENIIDESGMPKERFSAEFPKEGPSILRIQQVVRGDSAAYFCASSPVKGQQQETQYFGPGTRLLVL.

The chain joins TRBV19 to TRBJ2-1; TRBD1 aligns across 7 bases. J gave up 0 bases and V 4 bases, and 6 bases lay outside the gene matches. The CDR3 has 16 residues. The germline V gene has CDR1 LNHDA and CDR2 SQIVND (reference sequence). CDR3 bases: TGTGCCAGTAGTACGCGGACAGGTAGCTCCTACAATGAGCAGTTCTTC. Protein sequence: CASSTRTGSSYNEQFF.

The chain links TRBV30 to TRBJ1-6; possible D gene TRBD1, 5 bases. Trimming shortened V by 7 bases and J by 10 bases, and 14 bases separated the two germline ends. Germline lookup yields CDR1 GTSNPN and CDR2 SVGIG (reference sequence). CDR3 size: 12 residues. CDR3 nucleotide sequence: TGTGCCTACGGGACTGGAGGATCACCCCTCCACTTT. Its translation: CAYGTGGSPLHF.

This clone was counted between two and nine times. V and J are TRBV18 and TRBJ1-4; no clear D. The CDR3 has 12 residues. The V end lost 2 bases, the J end lost 6 bases, and 4 bases lay between the germline ends. The germline V gene encodes CDR1 KGHSH and CDR2 LQKENI. CDR3 residues: CASSPTDEKLFF. CDR3 bases: TGTGCCAGCTCACCAACGGATGAAAAACTGTTTTTT.

Only one count was recorded for this clone. The chain couples TRBV6-5 to TRBJ1-1; 7 bases agree with TRBD1. The CDR3 has 13 residues. V dropped 6 bases and J dropped 4; count of bases not matched to a gene: 5. Germline CDR1 MNHEY, CDR2 SVGAGI. The CDR3 bases are TGTGCCAGCAGACCGACAGGGTCCACTGAAGCTTTCTTT. It specifies CASRPTGSTEAFF.

The chain couples TRBV28 to TRBJ1-1, with D possibly matching TRBD1 (5 bases). With 5 bases removed from V and 3 bases from J, the gap between germline ends came to 10 bases. Germline loops: CDR1 MDHEN, CDR2 SYDVKM. The CDR3 loop spans 13 amino acids. CDR3 coding DNA: TGTGCCAGCAGTCCGACAGTCCACACTGAAGCTTTCTTT. Translated, it gives CASSPTVHTEAFF.

This rearrangement joins TRBV7-3 to TRBJ2-1, with a weak D call TRBD1 (6 bases). Trimming cost V 5 bases and J 1 base, with 12 bases left between them. The CDR3 extends over 15 amino acids. Looked up from germline, CDR1 is SGHTA and CDR2 is FQGTGA. In DNA form, the CDR3 reads TGTGCCAGCAGCCCTTCAGGGGATTCCTACAATGAGCAGTTCTTC. It specifies CASSPSGDSYNEQFF. Full variable domain (remainder filled in from reference TRBV7-3 and TRBJ2-1): GAGVSQTPSNKVTEKGKYVELRCDPISGHTALYWYRQSLGQGPEFLIYFQGTGAADDSGLPNDRFFAVRPEGSVSTLKIQRTERGDSAVYLCASSPSGDSYNEQFFGPGTRLTVL.

The chain uses TRBV5-1 and TRBJ1-1; 8 nucleotides line up with TRBD1. V lost 5 bases, J lost 5 bases, and 11 bases stayed unmatched. The CDR3 has 15 residues. The germline gives CDR1 SGHRS, CDR2 YFSETQ. The chain's CDR3 is CASSQGALMGTEAFF. DNA of the CDR3: TGCGCCAGCAGTCAGGGGGCCTTAATGGGGACTGAAGCTTTCTTT.

This clone has more than one count but fewer than ten. This chain links TRBV5-1 with TRBJ2-3; TRBD2 aligns across 9 bases. The ends lost 0 bases at V and 3 bases at J; junction bases unmatched: 5. This CDR3 is built from 16 residues. Germline values: CDR1 SGHRS, CDR2 YFSETQ. CDR3 in amino acids: CASSLGWTSETDTQYF. Here the CDR3 DNA reads TGCGCCAGCAGCTTGGGCTGGACTAGCGAAACAGATACGCAGTATTTT.

This clone appeared once. J is TRBJ1-1 and V is TRBV6-5; D is undetermined. Trimming took off 0 bases at V and 1 base at J, with 9 bases between the two ends. There are 15 residues in the CDR3. The germline gives CDR1 MNHEY, CDR2 SVGAGI. In nucleotides, the CDR3 is TGTGCCAGCAGTTACTCGAGGCGCGGGAACACTGAAGCTTTCTTT. It is translated as CASSYSRRGNTEAFF.